This T cell receptor (beta chain) derives from a study of blood T cells in healthy people across ages. Whole-study findings and limits: The study regarded diversity estimates from one million T cells as underestimates.

With 0 bases clipped from V and 8 bases from J, the junction kept 9 bases outside the gene matches. There are 15 residues in the CDR3. Per germline, CDR1 SGHDN and CDR2 FVKESK. The use of a sample-barcoded 5' primer and a J-beta primer mix characterized a second PCR of 7 to 11 cycles. Samples each returned at least 2.5 million CDR3-containing paired-end reads. TCRdb re-called the 5' RACE reads with MiXCR, one entry per CDR3 protein. The sample consists of 650,000 to 900,000 distinct CDR3 sequences, approximately 59% of them appearing once. This clonotype appeared once. Antigen: not known. The sequence was collected from a man aged 25 to 45 in good health. The V call is TRBV14, the J call TRBJ1-2, with 7 positions matching TRBD1. The material sequenced was blood. The CDR3 DNA reads as TGTGCCAGCAGCCAAGAAACGGGACAGTGGAGGGGCTACACCTTC. Amino acid sequence: CASSQETGQWRGYTF.